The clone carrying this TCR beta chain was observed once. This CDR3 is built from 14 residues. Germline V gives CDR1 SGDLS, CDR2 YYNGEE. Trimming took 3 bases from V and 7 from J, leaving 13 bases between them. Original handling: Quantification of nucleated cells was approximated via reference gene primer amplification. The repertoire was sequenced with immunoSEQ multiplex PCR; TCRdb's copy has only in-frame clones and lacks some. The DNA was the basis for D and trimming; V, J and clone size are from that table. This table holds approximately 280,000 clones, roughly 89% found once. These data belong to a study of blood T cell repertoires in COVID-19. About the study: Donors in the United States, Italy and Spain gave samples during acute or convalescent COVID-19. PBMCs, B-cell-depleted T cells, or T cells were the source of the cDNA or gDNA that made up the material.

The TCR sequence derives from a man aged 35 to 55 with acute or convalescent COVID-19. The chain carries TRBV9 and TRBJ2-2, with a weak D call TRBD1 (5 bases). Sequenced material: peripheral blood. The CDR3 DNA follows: TGTGCCAGCAGCGCCTTAGGGGTGGGCGGGGAGCTGTTTTTT. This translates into CASSALGVGGELFF.